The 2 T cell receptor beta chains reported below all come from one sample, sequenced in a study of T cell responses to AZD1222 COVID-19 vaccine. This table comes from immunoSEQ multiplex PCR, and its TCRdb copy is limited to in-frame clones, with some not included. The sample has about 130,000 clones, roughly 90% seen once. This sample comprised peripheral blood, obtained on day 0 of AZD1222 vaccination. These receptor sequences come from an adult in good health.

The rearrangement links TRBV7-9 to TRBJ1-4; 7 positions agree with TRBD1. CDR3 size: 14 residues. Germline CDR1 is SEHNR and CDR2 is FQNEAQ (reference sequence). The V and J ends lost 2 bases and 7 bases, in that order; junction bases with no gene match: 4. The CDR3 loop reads CASSLRQGGEKLFF. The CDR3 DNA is TGTGCCAGCAGCTTACGACAGGGTGGTGAAAAACTGTTTTTT.

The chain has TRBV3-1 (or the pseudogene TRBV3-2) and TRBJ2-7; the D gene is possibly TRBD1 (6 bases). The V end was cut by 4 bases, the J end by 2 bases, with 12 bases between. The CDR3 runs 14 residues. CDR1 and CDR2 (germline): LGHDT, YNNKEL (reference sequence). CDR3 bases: TGTGCCAGCAGCCGCGGAACAGGGACCTACGAGCAGTACTTC. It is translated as CASSRGTGTYEQYF.